The entry that follows covers one T cell receptor (beta chain) sequence. Methods used by the authors: By means of reference gene primer amplification, nucleated cell counts were estimated. Clones were read by immunoSEQ multiplex PCR, and TCRdb kept only the in-frame ones, dropping some. V, J and clone size derive from that table, while D and trimming were established from the DNA sequence. This sample has around 30,000 clones; approximately 93% occur once, and the top ten carry more than 3%. This sample was taken from a study of blood T cell repertoires in COVID-19. Study overall: Italy, Spain and the United States were the sources of the convalescent and acute COVID-19 samples. PBMCs, B-cell-depleted T cells, or T cells were the source of the cDNA or gDNA that made up the material.

J was trimmed by 1 base and V by 1 base; bases with no gene match: 1. CDR1 and CDR2 from the germline V gene are SGHNT and YENEEA. This CDR3 spans 15 amino acids. The chain combines TRBV11-3 with TRBJ2-4; 7 bases agree with TRBD2. The receptor was derived from a man in his sixties with acute or convalescent COVID-19. The material sequenced was peripheral blood. CDR3 in DNA: TGTGCCAGCAGCTTAGGCGGGAGTGCCAAAAACATTCAGTACTTC. Protein: CASSLGGSAKNIQYF.